This TCR beta chain was retrieved from a study of PD-1 blockade in mismatch repair-deficient tumors. General study results and limits: Tumor-resident clones, often undetectable pretreatment in blood, expanded then contracted after pembrolizumab.

Specified time point: archival surgical resection tumor tissue. Sequenced tumor came from stored surgical resections of a few responders. Using immunoSEQ multiplex PCR, the repertoire was profiled, and TCRdb retains in-frame clones only, with some absent. This table holds roughly 860 clones, approximately 69% found once. V lost 2 bases and J lost 7, with 11 bases in between. Germline assignment: CDR1 MNHNS and CDR2 SASEGT. CDR3 length: 13 amino acids. Of note for this clone: Its antigen is undetermined.

Material: primary tumor tissue, obtained from a patient treated with pembrolizumab. The TCR comes from an adult with mismatch repair-deficient cancer. The chain links TRBV6-1 to TRBJ1-2; D not resolved. As DNA, the CDR3 is TGTGCCAGCAGTGAACTCTGGCGGGGTGGCTACACCTTC. Protein sequence: CASSELWRGGYTF.